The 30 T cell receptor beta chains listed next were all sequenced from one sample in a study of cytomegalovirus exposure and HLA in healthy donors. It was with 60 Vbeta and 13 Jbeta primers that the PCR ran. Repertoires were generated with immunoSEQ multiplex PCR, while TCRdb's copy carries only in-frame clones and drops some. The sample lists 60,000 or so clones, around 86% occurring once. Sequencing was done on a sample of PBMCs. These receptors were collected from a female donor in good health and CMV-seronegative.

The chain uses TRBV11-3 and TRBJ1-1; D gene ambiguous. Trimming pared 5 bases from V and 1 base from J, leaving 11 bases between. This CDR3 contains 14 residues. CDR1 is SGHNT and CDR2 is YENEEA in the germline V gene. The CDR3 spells CASSRDGGNTEAFF. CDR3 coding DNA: TGTGCCAGCAGCCGGGATGGTGGGAACACTGAAGCTTTCTTT.

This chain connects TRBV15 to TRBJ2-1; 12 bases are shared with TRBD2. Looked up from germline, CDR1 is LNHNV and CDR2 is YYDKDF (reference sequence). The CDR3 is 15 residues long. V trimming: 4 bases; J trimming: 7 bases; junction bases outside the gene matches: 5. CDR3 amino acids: CATSKGTSGPNEQFF. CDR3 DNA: TGTGCCACCAGCAAGGGGACTAGCGGGCCGAATGAGCAGTTCTTC.

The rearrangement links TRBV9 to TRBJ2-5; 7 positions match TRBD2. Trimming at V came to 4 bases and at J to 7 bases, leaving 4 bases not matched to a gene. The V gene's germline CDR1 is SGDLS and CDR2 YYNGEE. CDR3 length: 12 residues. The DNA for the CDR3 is TGTGCCAGCAGCCTAAGGGAGGGGACCCAGTACTTC. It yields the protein CASSLREGTQYF. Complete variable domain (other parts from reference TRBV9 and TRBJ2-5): DSGVTQTPKHLITATGQRVTLRCSPRSGDLSVYWYQQSLDQGLQFLIQYYNGEERAKGNILERFSAQQFPDLHSELNLSSLELGDSALYFCASSLREGTQYFGPGTRLLVL.

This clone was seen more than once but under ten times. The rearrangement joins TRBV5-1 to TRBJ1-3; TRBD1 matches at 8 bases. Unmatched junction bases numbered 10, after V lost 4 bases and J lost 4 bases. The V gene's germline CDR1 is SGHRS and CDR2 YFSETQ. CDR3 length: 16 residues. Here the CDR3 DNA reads TGCGCCAGCAGCCCGAGCCAGACAGGGGCCGGAAACACCATATATTTT. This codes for CASSPSQTGAGNTIYF.

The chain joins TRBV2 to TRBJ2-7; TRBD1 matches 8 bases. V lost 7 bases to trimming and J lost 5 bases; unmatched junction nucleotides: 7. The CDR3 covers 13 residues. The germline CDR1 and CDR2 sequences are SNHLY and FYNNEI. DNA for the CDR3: TGTGCCAGCATCGACAGGGGCGGCAACGAGCAGTACTTC. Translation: CASIDRGGNEQYF. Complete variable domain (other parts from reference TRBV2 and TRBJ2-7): EPEVTQTPSHQVTQMGQEVILRCVPISNHLYFYWYRQILGQKVEFLVSFYNNEISEKSEIFDDQFSVERPDGSNFTLKIRSTKLEDSAMYFCASIDRGGNEQYFGPGTRLTVT.

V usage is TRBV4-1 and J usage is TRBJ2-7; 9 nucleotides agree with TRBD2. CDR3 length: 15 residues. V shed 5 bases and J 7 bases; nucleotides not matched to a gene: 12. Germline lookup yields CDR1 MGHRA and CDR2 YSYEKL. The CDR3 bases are TGCGCCAGCAGCAGGGGGCTGGGCGGGAGGGGTGAGCAGTACTTC. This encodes CASSRGLGGRGEQYF.

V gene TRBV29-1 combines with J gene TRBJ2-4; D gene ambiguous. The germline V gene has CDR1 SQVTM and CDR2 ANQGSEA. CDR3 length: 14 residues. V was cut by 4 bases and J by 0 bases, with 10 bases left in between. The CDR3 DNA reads TGCAGCGTTGGTAGTGTCCTAGCCAAAAACATTCAGTACTTC. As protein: CSVGSVLAKNIQYF.

CDR3 coding DNA: TGTGCCAGCAGCCAAGAGCATACGCTGGGGGCCGTCGGGGACACTGAAGCTTTCTTT. It yields the protein CASSQEHTLGAVGDTEAFF. The chain carries TRBV4-2 and TRBJ1-1, with a tentative D call TRBD1 (6 bases). Trimming removed 0 bases from V and 3 bases from J, with 23 bases in between. This CDR3 comprises 19 residues. Per the germline V gene, CDR1 is LGHNA and CDR2 is YNFKEQ.

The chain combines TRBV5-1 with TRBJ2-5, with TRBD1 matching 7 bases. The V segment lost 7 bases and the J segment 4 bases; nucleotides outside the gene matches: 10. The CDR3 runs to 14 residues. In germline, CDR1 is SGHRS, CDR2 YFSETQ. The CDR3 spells CASCTGTAPETQYF. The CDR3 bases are TGCGCCAGCTGCACCGGGACAGCCCCAGAGACCCAGTACTTC.

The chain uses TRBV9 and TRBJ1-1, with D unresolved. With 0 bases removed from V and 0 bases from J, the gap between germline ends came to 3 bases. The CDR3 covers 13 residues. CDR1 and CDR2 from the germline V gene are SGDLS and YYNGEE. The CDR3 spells CASSVAMNTEAFF. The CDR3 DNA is TGTGCCAGCAGCGTAGCCATGAACACTGAAGCTTTCTTT.

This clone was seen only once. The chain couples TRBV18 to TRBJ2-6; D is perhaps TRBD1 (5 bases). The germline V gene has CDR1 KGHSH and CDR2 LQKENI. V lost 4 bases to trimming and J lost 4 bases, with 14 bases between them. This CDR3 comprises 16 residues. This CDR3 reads CASSHQPGSGANVLTF. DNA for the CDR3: TGTGCCAGCTCACACCAACCAGGGTCAGGGGCCAACGTCCTGACTTTC.

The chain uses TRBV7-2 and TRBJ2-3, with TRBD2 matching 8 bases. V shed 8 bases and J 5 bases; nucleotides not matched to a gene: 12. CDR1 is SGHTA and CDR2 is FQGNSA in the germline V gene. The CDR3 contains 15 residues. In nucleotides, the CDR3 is TGTGCCAGCGCTACCGGGACTAGAGGCGGAGATACGCAGTATTTT. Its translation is CASATGTRGGDTQYF.

In DNA form, the CDR3 reads TGTGCCAGCAGTGCGGACAGGAAGGGCTACGAGCAGTACTTC. It specifies CASSADRKGYEQYF. V is TRBV6-1 and J is TRBJ2-5, with 7 bases aligning to TRBD1. The end of the DNA fits TRBJ2-7 better, so the J call may be wrong. Germline V CDR1 and CDR2: MNHNS, SASEGT. The CDR3 totals 14 residues.

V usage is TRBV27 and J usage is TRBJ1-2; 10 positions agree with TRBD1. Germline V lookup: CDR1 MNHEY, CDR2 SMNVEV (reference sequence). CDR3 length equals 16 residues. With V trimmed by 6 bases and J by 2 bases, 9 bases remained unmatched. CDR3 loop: CASSLYGTGANYGYTF. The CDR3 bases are TGTGCCAGCAGCCTTTACGGGACAGGGGCAAACTATGGCTACACCTTC.

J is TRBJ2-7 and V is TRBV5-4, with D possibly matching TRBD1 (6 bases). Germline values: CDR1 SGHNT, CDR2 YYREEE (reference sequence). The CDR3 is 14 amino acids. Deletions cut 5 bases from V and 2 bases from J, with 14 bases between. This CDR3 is CASSQDRPPYEQYF. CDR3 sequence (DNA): TGTGCCAGCAGTCAGGACAGACCACCCTACGAGCAGTACTTC.

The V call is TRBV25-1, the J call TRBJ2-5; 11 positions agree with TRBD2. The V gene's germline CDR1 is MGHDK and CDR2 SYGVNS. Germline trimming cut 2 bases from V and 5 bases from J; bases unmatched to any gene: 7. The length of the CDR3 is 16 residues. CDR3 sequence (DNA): TGTGCCAGCAGTGAAGGACAACTAGCGGGAGTTGAGACCCAGTACTTC. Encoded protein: CASSEGQLAGVETQYF.

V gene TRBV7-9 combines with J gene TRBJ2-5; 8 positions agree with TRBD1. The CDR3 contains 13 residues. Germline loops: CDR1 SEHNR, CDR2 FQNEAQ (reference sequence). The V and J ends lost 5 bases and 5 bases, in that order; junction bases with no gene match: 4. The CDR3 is CASSPTGVETQYF. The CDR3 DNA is TGTGCCAGCAGCCCGACAGGGGTGGAGACCCAGTACTTC.

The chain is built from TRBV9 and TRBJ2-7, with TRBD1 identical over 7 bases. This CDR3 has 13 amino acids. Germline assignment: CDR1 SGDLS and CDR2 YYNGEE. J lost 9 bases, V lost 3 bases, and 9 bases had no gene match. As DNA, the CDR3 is TGTGCCAGCAGCGGTGACAGGGCTCCAGGGCAGTACTTC. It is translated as CASSGDRAPGQYF. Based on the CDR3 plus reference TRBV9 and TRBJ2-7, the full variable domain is DSGVTQTPKHLITATGQRVTLRCSPRSGDLSVYWYQQSLDQGLQFLIQYYNGEERAKGNILERFSAQQFPDLHSELNLSSLELGDSALYFCASSGDRAPGQYFGPGTRLTVT.

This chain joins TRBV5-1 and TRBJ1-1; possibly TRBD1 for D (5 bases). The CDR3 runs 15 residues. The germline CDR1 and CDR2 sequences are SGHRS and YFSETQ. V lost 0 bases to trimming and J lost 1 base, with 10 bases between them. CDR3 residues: CASSLAQAGNTEAFF. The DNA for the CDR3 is TGCGCCAGCAGCTTGGCACAGGCCGGGAACACTGAAGCTTTCTTT.

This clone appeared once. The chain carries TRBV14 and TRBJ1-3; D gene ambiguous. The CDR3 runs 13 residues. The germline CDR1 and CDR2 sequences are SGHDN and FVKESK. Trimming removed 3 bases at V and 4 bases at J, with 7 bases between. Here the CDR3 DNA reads TGTGCCAGCAGCCAGGTCGGGGGAAACACCATATATTTT. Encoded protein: CASSQVGGNTIYF.

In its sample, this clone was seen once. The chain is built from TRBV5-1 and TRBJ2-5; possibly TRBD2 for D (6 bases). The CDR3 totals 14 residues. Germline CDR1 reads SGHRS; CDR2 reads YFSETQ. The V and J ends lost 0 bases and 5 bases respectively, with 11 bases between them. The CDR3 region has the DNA TGCGCCAGCAGCTTGGCCGCCCGGGAGGAGACCCAGTACTTC. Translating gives CASSLAAREETQYF.

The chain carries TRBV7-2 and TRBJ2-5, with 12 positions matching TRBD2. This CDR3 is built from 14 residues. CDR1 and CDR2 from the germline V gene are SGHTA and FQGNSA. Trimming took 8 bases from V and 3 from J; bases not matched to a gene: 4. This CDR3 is CASGRTSGKETQYF. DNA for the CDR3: TGTGCCAGCGGCCGGACTAGCGGGAAAGAGACCCAGTACTTC.

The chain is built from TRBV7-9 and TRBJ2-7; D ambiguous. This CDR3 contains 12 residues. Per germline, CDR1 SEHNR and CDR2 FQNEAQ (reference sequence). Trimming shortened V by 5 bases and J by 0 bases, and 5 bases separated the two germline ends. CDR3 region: CASSTNSYEQYF. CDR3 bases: TGTGCCAGCAGCACTAACTCCTACGAGCAGTACTTC.

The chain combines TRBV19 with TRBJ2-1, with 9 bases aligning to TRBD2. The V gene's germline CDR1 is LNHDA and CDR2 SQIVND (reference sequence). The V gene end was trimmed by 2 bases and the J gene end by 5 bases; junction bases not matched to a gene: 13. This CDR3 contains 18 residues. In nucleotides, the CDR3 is TGTGCCAGTAGTATACTAGCGGGATTGGGAAACCGAAACAATGAGCAGTTCTTC. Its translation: CASSILAGLGNRNNEQFF.

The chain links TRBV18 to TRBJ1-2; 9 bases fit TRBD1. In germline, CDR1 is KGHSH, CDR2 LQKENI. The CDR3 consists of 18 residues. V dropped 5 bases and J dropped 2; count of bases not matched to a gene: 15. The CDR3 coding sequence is TGTGCCAGCTCAGCGACCATGACAGGGGGAATAAGAAACTATGGCTACACCTTC. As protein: CASSATMTGGIRNYGYTF.

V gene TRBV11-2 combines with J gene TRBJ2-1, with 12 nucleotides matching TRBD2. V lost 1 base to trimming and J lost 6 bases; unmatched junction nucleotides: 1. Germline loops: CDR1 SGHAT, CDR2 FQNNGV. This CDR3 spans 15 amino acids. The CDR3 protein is CASSLGLAGVNEQFF. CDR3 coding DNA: TGTGCCAGCAGCTTAGGACTAGCGGGAGTCAATGAGCAGTTCTTC.

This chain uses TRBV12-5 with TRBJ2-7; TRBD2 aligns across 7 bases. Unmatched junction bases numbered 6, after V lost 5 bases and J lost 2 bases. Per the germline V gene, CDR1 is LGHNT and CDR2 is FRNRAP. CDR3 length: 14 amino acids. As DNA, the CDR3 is TGTGCTAGTGGTGCCCTGCGGGGGACCTACGAGCAGTACTTC. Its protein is CASGALRGTYEQYF. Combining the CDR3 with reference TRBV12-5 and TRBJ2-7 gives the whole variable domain DARVTQTPRHKVTEMGQEVTMRCQPILGHNTVFWYRQTMMQGLELLAYFRNRAPLDDSGMPKDRFSAEMPDATLATLKIQPSEPRDSAVYFCASGALRGTYEQYFGPGTRLTVT.

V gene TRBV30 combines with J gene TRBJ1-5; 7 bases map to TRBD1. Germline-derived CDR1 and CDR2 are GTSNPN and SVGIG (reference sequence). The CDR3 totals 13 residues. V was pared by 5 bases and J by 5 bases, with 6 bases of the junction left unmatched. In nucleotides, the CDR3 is TGTGCCTGGGCGACAGGGAGAGATCAGCCCCAGCATTTT. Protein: CAWATGRDQPQHF.

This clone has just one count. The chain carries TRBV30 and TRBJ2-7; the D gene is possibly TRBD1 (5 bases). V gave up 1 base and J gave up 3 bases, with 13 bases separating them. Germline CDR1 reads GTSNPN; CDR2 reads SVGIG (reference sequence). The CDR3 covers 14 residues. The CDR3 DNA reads TGTGCCTGGAGTGGGGGCCCCCTCGGCTACGAGCAGTACTTC. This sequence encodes CAWSGGPLGYEQYF.

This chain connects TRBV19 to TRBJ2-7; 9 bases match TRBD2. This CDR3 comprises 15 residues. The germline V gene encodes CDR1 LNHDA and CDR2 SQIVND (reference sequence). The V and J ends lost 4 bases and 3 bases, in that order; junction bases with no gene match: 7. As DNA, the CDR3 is TGTGCCAGTAGTACCCAGCGGGGGGCCAACTACGAGCAGTACTTC. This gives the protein CASSTQRGANYEQYF.